One T cell receptor (beta chain) is described in this entry. These data originate in a study of blood T cell repertoires in COVID-19. In the study overall: COVID-19 samples, acute and convalescent, were from the United States, Italy and Spain.

Recovered status in Cohort 3 required two negative PCRs, clearance, or symptom resolution. Clones were sequenced by immunoSEQ multiplex PCR, and TCRdb holds only the in-frame ones, with some missing. The sample has 200,000 to 300,000 clones; 86% are singletons. CDR1 is MDHEN and CDR2 is SYDVKM in the germline V gene. The CDR3 totals 14 residues. The V and J ends lost 3 bases and 9 bases respectively, with 18 bases between them. Sequenced sample: PBMCs or T cells enriched from blood (not recorded which). This TCR derives from a woman between 18 and 30 years old who had recovered from COVID-19. The chain uses TRBV28 and TRBJ2-7, with D tentatively TRBD2 (6 bases). The CDR3 loop is CASSLVAAPAGQYF. Written as DNA, the CDR3 is TGTGCCAGCAGTTTGGTAGCGGCCCCAGCGGGGCAGTACTTC.